This TCR beta chain was captured in a study of T-cell memory formation after mild COVID-19 (dated by TCRdb to the early 2020s). Regarding the complete study: TCR sequence clusters from the two donors were largely donor specific. In two donors, T-cell clones that expanded and contracted after mild COVID-19 were followed by sequencing TCRalpha and TCRbeta repertoires longitudinally. Two young, previously healthy adult volunteers made up the cohort, one male and one female. Results and caveats for the whole study, not just this receptor: Clones that contracted from day 15 to 85 showed balanced CD4/CD8 phenotypes, whereas a second wave of clones that expanded from day 15 to 37 leaned towards CD4+. The second-wave clones that peaked on day 37 were not confirmed to be SARS-CoV-2 specific. The study included only two mild cases, and larger cohorts that include severe cases with pre-infection samples were judged to be necessary. Some responding clones were detected in pre-infection memory, suggesting pre-existing cross-reactive memory T cells joined the SARS-CoV-2 response. Contracting CD4+ clones turned up mainly in the CM and EM memory subsets, whereas EMRA was where CD8+ clones were enriched.

A remark on this clonotype: What antigen it recognizes has not been identified. No much larger clone exists at a distance of one base, and base qualities are not known.

PBMCs were isolated by Ficoll-Paque density gradient centrifugation. The germline V gene encodes CDR1 KGHDR and CDR2 SFDVKD. The trim is 5 bases for V and 5 bases for J, with a gap of 18 bases between the germline ends. The CDR3 holds 15 amino acids from the cysteine to the phenylalanine. Of the read, only the CDR3 DNA is kept; its 45 bases are in frame from base 1. Sequencing used an Illumina NovaSeq 6000. TCRalpha and TCRbeta cDNA libraries were built by 5'RACE with constant-segment primers, adding sample barcodes and unique molecular identifiers. Trizol reagent was used to extract RNA from every sample. Amplification of the libraries took two PCR steps, and the second step added a second sample barcode plus Illumina TruSeq adapters. Sequencing of the libraries was done on an Illumina NovaSeq, producing 2 x 150 bp paired-end reads. Processing in the source paper ran as follows. The reads were demultiplexed and collapsed into UMI-guided consensus sequences using migec v1.2.7. Using mixcr v2.1.11, the UMI consensuses were aligned to TRA and TRB V and J templates and assembled into clonotypes. Clonotypes were classified as expanded or contracted when called significant by both edgeR and NoisET, with noise models trained on biological replicates. edgeR calls used a false discovery rate-adjusted p below 0.01 and a log2 fold-change threshold of 1. As an exploratory analysis of dynamics, max-normalized trajectories of the 1000 most abundant clonotypes were examined by PCA with hierarchical clustering. Separately sequenced CD4+ and CD8+ repertoires were used to assign a CD4 or CD8 phenotype to each responding clone. The public reads were run again by TCRdb, first through fastp at Q25 and then through MiXCR, and only productive beta chains were kept. CDR3 protein sequences are deduplicated, and each keeps its most common genes and DNA. The V and J calls shown here were made by TCRdb, not taken from the authors' results. Across this sample there are nearly 250,000 distinct CDR3 sequences, with about 16% seen only once. In total, the top ten clones hold 2.1% of the sample.

The receptor chain draws on TRBV24-1 and TRBJ2-7, and the D gene may be TRBD2, 7 bases matching. The sample consisted of PBMCs or a T cell subset sorted from them (not recorded which). This TCR was recovered from an adult woman who had mild COVID-19 (a few samples of this study predate the infection). The sample titles of this study are shuffled in the database, so cell type and time point are left out; the donor was told from shared clones. Here the CDR3 is given as CATSVRGAGRDEQYF. At the DNA level, the sequence is TGTGCCACCAGTGTTCGGGGGGCAGGACGAGACGAGCAGTACTTC.